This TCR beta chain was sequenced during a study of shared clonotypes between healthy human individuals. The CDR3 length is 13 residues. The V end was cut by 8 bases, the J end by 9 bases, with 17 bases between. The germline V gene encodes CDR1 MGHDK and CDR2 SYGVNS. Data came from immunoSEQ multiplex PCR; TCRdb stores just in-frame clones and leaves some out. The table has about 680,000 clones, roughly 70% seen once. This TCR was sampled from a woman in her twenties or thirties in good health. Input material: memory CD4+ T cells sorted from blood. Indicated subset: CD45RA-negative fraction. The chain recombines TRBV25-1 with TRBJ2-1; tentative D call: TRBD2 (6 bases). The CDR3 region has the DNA TGTGCCAGCCGGGACTTTCGAGTGGTTGAGCAGTTCTTC. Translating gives CASRDFRVVEQFF.